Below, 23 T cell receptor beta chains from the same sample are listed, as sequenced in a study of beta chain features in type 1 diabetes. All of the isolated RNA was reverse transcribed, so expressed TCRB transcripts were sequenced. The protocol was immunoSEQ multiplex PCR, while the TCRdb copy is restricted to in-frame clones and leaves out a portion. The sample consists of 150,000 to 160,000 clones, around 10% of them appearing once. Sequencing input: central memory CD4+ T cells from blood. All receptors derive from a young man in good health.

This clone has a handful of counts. The CDR3 DNA follows: TGCGCCAGCAGCCAAGATGTCGGGCAGGGAGTAGGCTACACCTTC. Its translation: CASSQDVGQGVGYTF. V and J are TRBV4-3 and TRBJ1-2, with D possibly TRBD1 on 5 matching bases. Per germline, CDR1 LGHNA and CDR2 YSLEER. The CDR3 loop spans 15 amino acids. V lost 0 bases to trimming and J lost 8 bases, with 16 bases between them.

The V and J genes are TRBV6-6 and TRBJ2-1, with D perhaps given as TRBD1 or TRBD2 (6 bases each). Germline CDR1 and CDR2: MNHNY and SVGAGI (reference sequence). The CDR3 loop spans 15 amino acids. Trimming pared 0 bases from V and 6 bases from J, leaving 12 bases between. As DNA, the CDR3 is TGTGCCAGCAGTTACTCGCAGGGGACTCTCAATGAGCAGTTCTTC. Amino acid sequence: CASSYSQGTLNEQFF.

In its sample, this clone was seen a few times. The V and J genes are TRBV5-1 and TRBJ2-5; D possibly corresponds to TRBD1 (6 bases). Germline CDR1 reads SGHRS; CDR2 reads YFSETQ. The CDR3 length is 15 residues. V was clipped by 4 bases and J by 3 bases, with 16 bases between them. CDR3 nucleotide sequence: TGCGCCAGCAGCCTCGAGACAGGTCCAAAAGAGACCCAGTACTTC. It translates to CASSLETGPKETQYF.

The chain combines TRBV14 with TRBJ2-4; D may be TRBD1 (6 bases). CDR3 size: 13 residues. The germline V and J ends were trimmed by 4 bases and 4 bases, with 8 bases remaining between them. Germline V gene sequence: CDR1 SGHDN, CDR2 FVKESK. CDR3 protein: CASSPTGKNIQYF. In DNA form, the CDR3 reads TGTGCCAGCAGCCCGACAGGAAAAAACATTCAGTACTTC.

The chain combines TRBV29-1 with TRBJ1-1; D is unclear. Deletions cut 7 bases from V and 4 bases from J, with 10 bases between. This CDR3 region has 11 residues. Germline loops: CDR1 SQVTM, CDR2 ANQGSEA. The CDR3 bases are TGCAGCGCCAATACGGTCACTGAAGCTTTCTTT. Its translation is CSANTVTEAFF.

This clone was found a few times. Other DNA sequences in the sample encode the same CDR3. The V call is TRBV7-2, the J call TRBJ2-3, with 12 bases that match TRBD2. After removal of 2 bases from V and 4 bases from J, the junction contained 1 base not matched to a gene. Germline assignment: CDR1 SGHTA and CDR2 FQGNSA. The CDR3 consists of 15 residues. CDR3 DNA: TGTGCCAGCAGCTTAAGACTAGCGGGAGCAGATACGCAGTATTTT. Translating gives CASSLRLAGADTQYF.

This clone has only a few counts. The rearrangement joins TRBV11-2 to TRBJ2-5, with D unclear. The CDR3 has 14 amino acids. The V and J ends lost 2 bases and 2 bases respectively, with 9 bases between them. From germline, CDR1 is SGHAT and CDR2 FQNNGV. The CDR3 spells CASSLLTRQETQYF. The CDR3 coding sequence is TGTGCCAGCAGCTTATTAACCAGACAAGAGACCCAGTACTTC. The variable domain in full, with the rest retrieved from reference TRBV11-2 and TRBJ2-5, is EAGVAQSPRYKIIEKRQSVAFWCNPISGHATLYWYQQILGQGPKLLIQFQNNGVVDDSQLPKDRFSAERLKGVDSTLKIQPAKLEDSAVYLCASSLLTRQETQYFGPGTRLLVL.

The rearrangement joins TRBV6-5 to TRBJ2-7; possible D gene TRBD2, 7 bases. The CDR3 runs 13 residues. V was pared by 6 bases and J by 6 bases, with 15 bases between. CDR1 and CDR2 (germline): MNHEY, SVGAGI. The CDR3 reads CASSRGGVIEQYF. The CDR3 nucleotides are TGTGCCAGCAGCCGAGGGGGGGTTATCGAGCAGTACTTC.

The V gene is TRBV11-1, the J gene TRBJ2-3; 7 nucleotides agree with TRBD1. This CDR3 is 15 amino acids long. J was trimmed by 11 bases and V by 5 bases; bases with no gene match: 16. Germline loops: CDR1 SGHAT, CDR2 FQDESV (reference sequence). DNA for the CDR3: TGTGCCAGCAGCCCAGGACAGGCCCGCGGTAGTGGGCAGTATTTT. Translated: CASSPGQARGSGQYF.

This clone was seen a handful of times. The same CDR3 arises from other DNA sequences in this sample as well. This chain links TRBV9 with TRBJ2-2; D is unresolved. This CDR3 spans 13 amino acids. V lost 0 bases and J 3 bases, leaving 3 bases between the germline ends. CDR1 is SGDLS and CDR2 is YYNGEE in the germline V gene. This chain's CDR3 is CASSVADTGELFF. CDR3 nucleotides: TGTGCCAGCAGCGTAGCGGACACCGGGGAGCTGTTTTTT.

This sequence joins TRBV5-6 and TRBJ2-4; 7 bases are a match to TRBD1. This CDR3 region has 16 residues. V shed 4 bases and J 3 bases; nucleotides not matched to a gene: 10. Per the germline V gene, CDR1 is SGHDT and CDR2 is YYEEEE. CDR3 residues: CASSGYRGLGKNIQYF. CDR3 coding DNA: TGTGCCAGCAGCGGCTACAGGGGATTGGGCAAAAACATTCAGTACTTC.

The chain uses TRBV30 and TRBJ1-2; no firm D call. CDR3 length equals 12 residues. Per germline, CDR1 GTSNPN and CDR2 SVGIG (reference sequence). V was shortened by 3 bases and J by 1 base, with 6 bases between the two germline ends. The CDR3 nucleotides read TGTGCCTGGAGCTCCTTTAACTATGGCTACACCTTC. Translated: CAWSSFNYGYTF.

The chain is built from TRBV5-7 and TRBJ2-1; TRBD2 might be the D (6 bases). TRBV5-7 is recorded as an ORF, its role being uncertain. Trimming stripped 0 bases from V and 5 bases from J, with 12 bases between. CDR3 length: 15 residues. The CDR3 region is CASSLDGGNHNEQFF. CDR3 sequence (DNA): TGTGCCAGCAGCTTGGACGGGGGAAACCACAATGAGCAGTTCTTC.

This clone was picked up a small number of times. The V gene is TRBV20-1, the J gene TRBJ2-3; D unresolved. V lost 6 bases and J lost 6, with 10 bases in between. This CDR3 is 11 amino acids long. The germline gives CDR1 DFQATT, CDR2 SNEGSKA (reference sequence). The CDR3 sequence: CSADFQDTQYF. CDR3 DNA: TGCAGTGCGGATTTCCAGGATACGCAGTATTTT.

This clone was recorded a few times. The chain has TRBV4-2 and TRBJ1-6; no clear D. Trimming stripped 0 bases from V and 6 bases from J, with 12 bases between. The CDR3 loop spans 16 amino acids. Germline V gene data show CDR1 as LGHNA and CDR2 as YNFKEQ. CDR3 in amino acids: CASSQDHGRANSPLHF. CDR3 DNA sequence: TGTGCCAGCAGCCAAGATCATGGAAGGGCTAATTCACCCCTCCACTTT.

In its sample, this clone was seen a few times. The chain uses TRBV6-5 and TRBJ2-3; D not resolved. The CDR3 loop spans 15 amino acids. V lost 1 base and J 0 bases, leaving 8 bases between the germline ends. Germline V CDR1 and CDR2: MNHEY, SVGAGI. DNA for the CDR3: TGTGCCAGCAGTTACTGGAACCCCAGCACAGATACGCAGTATTTT. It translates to CASSYWNPSTDTQYF.

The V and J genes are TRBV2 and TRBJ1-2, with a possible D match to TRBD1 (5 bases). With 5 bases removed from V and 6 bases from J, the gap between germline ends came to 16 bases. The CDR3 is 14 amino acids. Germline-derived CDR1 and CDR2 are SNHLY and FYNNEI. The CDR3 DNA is TGTGCCAGCAGTTCGACCGGGACGTGGGATGGCTACACCTTC. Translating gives CASSSTGTWDGYTF.

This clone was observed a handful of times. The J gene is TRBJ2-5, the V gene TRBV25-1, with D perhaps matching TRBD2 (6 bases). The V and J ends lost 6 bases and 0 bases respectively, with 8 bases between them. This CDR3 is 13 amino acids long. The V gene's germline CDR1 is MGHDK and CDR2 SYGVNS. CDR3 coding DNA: TGTGCCAGCAGCCGGGGGAACCAAGAGACCCAGTACTTC. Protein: CASSRGNQETQYF. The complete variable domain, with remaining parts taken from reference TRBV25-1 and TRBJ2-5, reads EADIYQTPRYLVIGTGKKITLECSQTMGHDKMYWYQQDPGMELHLIHYSYGVNSTEKGDLSSESTVSRIRTEHFPLTLESARPSHTSQYLCASSRGNQETQYFGPGTRLLVL.

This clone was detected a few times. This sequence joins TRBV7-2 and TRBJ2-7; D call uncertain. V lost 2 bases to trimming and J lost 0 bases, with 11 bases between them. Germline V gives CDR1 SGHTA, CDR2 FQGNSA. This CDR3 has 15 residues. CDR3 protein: CASSLNSMSSYEQYF. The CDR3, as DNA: TGTGCCAGCAGCTTAAATTCAATGAGCTCCTACGAGCAGTACTTC.

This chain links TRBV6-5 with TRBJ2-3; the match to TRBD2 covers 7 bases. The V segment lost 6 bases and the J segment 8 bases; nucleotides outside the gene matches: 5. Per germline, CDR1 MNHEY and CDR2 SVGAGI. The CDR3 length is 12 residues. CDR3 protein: CASRPSGGTQYF. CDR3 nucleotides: TGTGCCAGCAGACCTTCGGGAGGTACGCAGTATTTT.

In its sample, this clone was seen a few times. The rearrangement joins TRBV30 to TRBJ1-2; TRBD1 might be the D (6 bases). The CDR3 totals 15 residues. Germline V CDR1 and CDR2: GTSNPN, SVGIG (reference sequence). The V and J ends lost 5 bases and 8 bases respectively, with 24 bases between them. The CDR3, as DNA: TGTGCCTGGGGGGGCCGGCCGACCCTGACTAGCGGCTACACCTTC. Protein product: CAWGGRPTLTSGYTF.

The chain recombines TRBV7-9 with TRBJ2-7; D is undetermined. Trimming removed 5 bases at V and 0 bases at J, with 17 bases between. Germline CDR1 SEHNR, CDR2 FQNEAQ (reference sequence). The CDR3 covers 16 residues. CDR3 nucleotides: TGTGCCAGCAGCCCCCTGACACCCTGGGGCTCCTACGAGCAGTACTTC. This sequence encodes CASSPLTPWGSYEQYF.

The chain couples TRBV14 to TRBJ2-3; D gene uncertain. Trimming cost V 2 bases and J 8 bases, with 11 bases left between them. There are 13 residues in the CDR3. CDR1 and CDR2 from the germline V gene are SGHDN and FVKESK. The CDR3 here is CASSQLMHGTQYF. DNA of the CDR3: TGTGCCAGCAGCCAATTGATGCATGGTACGCAGTATTTT.